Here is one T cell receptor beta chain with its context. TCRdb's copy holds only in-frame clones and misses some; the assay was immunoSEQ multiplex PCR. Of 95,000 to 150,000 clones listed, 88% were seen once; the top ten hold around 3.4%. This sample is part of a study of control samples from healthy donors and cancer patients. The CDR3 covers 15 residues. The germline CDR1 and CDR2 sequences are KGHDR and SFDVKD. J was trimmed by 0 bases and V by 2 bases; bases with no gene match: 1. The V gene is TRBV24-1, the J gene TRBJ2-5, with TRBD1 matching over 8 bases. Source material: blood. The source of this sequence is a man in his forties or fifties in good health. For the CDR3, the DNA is TGTGCCACCAGTGATTCGGGACAGGACCAAGAGACCCAGTACTTC. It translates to CATSDSGQDQETQYF.